The 29 T cell receptor beta chains below were found in one sample sequenced in a study of Graves' ophthalmopathy and Graves' hyperthyroidism. Amplification of the TCR beta CDR3 regions used RNA transcripts (as template). HTBI primers were employed in first-round RT-PCR, then a second-round multiplex PCR followed. From the multiplex PCR reads, TCRdb called clonotypes with MiXCR, one entry per CDR3 protein. In the table there are 500,000 to 700,000 distinct CDR3 sequences, roughly 39% of which are singletons. The specimen sequenced was peripheral blood or thyroid tissue (not recorded which). All receptors derive from an adult man with Graves' hyperthyroidism.

The CDR3 region is CASSQEPKQETQYF. In nucleotides, the CDR3 is TGTGCCAGCAGCCAAGAACCCAAACAAGAGACCCAGTACTTC. The chain carries TRBV3-1 and TRBJ2-5, with no clear D. CDR3 length: 14 residues. Germline V gene lookup returns CDR1 LGHDT and CDR2 YNNKEL (reference sequence). V lost 0 bases to trimming and J lost 2 bases, with 7 bases between them.

This clonotype has a handful of counts. The V and J genes are TRBV6-1 and TRBJ1-1, with D unresolved. CDR1 is MNHNS, CDR2 SASEGT, per germline. The CDR3 runs to 14 residues. Trimming stripped 8 bases from V and 4 bases from J, with 17 bases between. CDR3 sequence (DNA): TGTGCCAGCGCCAGAAAGAAAGGTGGCACTGAAGCTTTCTTT. It encodes CASARKKGGTEAFF.

There are a few counts of this clonotype. This chain connects TRBV5-8 to TRBJ2-7; D call uncertain. The CDR3 loop spans 13 amino acids. V was cut by 5 bases and J by 2 bases, with 11 bases left in between. The germline CDR1 and CDR2 sequences are SGHTS and YDEGEE. The CDR3 nucleotides read TGTGCCAGCAGTGACGAGGCCGCCTACGAGCAGTACTTC. It translates to CASSDEAAYEQYF.

The chain is built from TRBV12-3 or TRBV12-4 and TRBJ2-2; 8 nucleotides line up with TRBD2. The CDR3 is 14 residues long. Trimming removed 2 bases from V and 7 bases from J; junction bases left unmatched: 3. The CDR3 DNA reads as TGTGCCAGCAGTTTATGGGGGACTAGCGGGGAGCTGTTTTTT. It codes for CASSLWGTSGELFF.

This clonotype has ten or more counts. V and J are TRBV3-1 and TRBJ1-2, with 7 nucleotides matching TRBD1. Germline V gene sequence: CDR1 LGHDT, CDR2 YNNKEL (reference sequence). V was clipped by 4 bases and J by 4 bases; unmatched bases: 6. The CDR3 extends over 14 amino acids. The CDR3 region has the DNA TGTGCCAGCAGCCGACCGGGACAGCTCTATGGCTACACCTTC. It specifies CASSRPGQLYGYTF. The whole variable domain, remainder taken from reference TRBV3-1 and TRBJ1-2, is DTAVSQTPKYLVTQMGNDKSIKCEQNLGHDTMYWYKQDSKKFLKIMFSYNNKELIINETVPNRFSPKSPDKAHLNLHINSLELGDSAVYFCASSRPGQLYGYTFGSGTRLTVV.

The CDR3 here is CASRWTQYF. CDR3 nucleotide sequence: TGTGCCAGCCGGTGGACCCAGTACTTC. This chain links TRBV2 with TRBJ2-5; D call uncertain. The CDR3 is 9 amino acids. Germline CDR1 is SNHLY and CDR2 is FYNNEI. V gave up 8 bases and J gave up 7 bases, with 5 bases separating them.

This clonotype was observed at least ten times. The chain employs TRBV10-3 and TRBJ2-5; TRBD2 agrees at 10 bases. With V trimmed by 6 bases and J by 5 bases, 9 bases remained unmatched. Germline loops: CDR1 ENHRY, CDR2 SYGVKD. The CDR3 covers 15 residues. CDR3 nucleotide sequence: TGTGCCATCAGCCATAGCGGGGGGTTCGGGGAGACCCAGTACTTC. It translates to CAISHSGGFGETQYF.

This clonotype was seen many times. The V gene is TRBV20-1, the J gene TRBJ2-5; D gene unclear. The CDR3 length is 14 residues. The germline CDR1 and CDR2 sequences are DFQATT and SNEGSKA (reference sequence). Deletions cut 7 bases from V and 4 bases from J, with 19 bases between. The CDR3 nucleotides read TGCAGTGTCGCCGGTTTTGTCGTTGGAGAGACCCAGTACTTC. It encodes CSVAGFVVGETQYF.

Regarding this clonotype: A single base separates this from a much larger clone, so it may be a read error. J is TRBJ2-7 and V is TRBV20-1; no clear D. Germline CDR1 and CDR2: DFQATT and SNEGSKA (reference sequence). CDR3 length equals 13 residues. CDR3 bases: TGCAGTGCTTCCGGTAGCACGTCCTGCGAGCAGTACTTC. It is translated as CSASGSTSCEQYF.

In regard to this clonotype: The CDR3 end shows no conserved phenylalanine or tryptophan, and so a read error is likely. The limits of the CDR3 on the DNA are not certain, so only TCRdb's listed CDR3 is given. The genes are TRBV5-1 and TRBJ1-1; the table calls TRBD1, which could not be checked here. Germline CDR1 and CDR2: SGHRS and YFSETQ. The CDR3 totals 14 residues, both ends included. The CDR3 sequence: CASSKGGMNTEASL.

The table lists this clonotype with a few counts. CDR3 protein: CSASLGLTDTQYF. As DNA, the CDR3 is TGCAGTGCTAGTTTAGGCCTCACAGATACGCAGTATTTT. J is TRBJ2-3 and V is TRBV20-1; no reliable D call. With 3 bases removed from V and 2 bases from J, the gap between germline ends came to 9 bases. Germline V gene data show CDR1 as DFQATT and CDR2 as SNEGSKA (reference sequence). The CDR3 is 13 residues long.

This clonotype was counted many times. The gene calls are TRBV20-1 and TRBJ1-5; 7 bases fit TRBD1. The CDR3 has 14 amino acids. Unmatched junction bases numbered 12, after V lost 6 bases and J lost 7 bases. Germline CDR1 DFQATT, CDR2 SNEGSKA (reference sequence). The CDR3 DNA is TGCAGTGCACCGTACAGGGGTAGGGACCAGCCCCAGCATTTT. Its protein is CSAPYRGRDQPQHF.

This clonotype has just a few counts. A much larger clone sits a single nucleotide away, making a read error possible. The chain is built from TRBV6-5 and TRBJ1-5; tentative D call: TRBD1 (5 bases). CDR3 size: 17 residues. The germline V gene encodes CDR1 MNHEY and CDR2 SVGAGI. Deletions cut 7 bases from V and 0 bases from J, with 19 bases between. Here the CDR3 DNA reads TGTGCCAGCAACTCCGGGACGGGCCCCTATAGCAATCAGCCCCAGCATTTT. Amino acid sequence: CASNSGTGPYSNQPQHF.

This clonotype was counted ten times or more. The chain employs TRBV20-1 and TRBJ1-2; the D is unclear. With 1 base removed from V and 5 bases from J, the gap between germline ends came to 20 bases. The germline V gene encodes CDR1 DFQATT and CDR2 SNEGSKA (reference sequence). The CDR3 length is 16 residues. The CDR3 nucleotides read TGCAGTGCTAGAGTGCGGCTCTCGGGCACAGTGTATGGCTACACCTTC. The encoded protein is CSARVRLSGTVYGYTF.

The genes are TRBV2 and TRBJ2-3; TRBD2 matches 11 bases. This CDR3 comprises 17 residues. Germline assignment: CDR1 SNHLY and CDR2 FYNNEI. V was clipped by 1 base and J by 5 bases; unmatched bases: 8. CDR3 amino acids: CASSEDPLAGGGDTQYF. The CDR3 DNA follows: TGTGCCAGCAGTGAAGACCCTTTAGCGGGAGGGGGAGATACGCAGTATTTT.

Ten or more counts support this clonotype. This chain joins TRBV29-1 and TRBJ1-1, with TRBD1 as a possible D gene (5 bases). Germline V gene data show CDR1 as SQVTM and CDR2 as ANQGSEA. V was shortened by 6 bases and J by 0 bases, with 11 bases between the two germline ends. CDR3 length: 13 amino acids. The CDR3 protein is CSVARQLNTEAFF. The CDR3 bases are TGCAGCGTCGCGAGACAGCTGAACACTGAAGCTTTCTTT. The full variable domain, its missing parts supplied by reference TRBV29-1 and TRBJ1-1, is SAVISQKPSRDICQRGTSLTIQCQVDSQVTMMFWYRQQPGQSLTLIATANQGSEATYESGFVIDKFPISRPNLTFSTLTVSNMSPEDSSIYLCSVARQLNTEAFFGQGTRLTVV.

This clonotype was counted many times. The chain employs TRBV7-8 and TRBJ1-2; 7 nucleotides match TRBD1. This CDR3 spans 19 amino acids. The germline V gene has CDR1 SGHVS and CDR2 FQNEAQ. V was pared by 0 bases and J by 2 bases, with 15 bases of the junction left unmatched. In nucleotides, the CDR3 is TGTGCCAGCAGCTTAGCGCAATCACCTAAGACAGGGCTGAACTATGGCTACACCTTC. This encodes CASSLAQSPKTGLNYGYTF.

Turning to this clonotype: Being one base from a much bigger clone, this may be a read error. The rearrangement joins TRBV5-1 to TRBJ2-2, with 7 bases identical to TRBD1. The CDR3 runs 16 residues. The V gene's germline CDR1 is SGHRS and CDR2 YFSETQ. Trimming removed 7 bases from V and 6 bases from J; junction bases left unmatched: 15. CDR3 DNA: TGCGCCAGCGGCGTAACCCCCGGGACAGCCGCCGGGGAGCTGTTTTTT. Its translation: CASGVTPGTAAGELFF.

The table lists this clonotype with many counts. The rearrangement links TRBV7-8 to TRBJ2-5; D unresolved. CDR3 length: 15 amino acids. Trimming pared 4 bases from V and 4 bases from J, leaving 16 bases between. The germline CDR1 and CDR2 sequences are SGHVS and FQNEAQ. CDR3 DNA: TGTGCCAGCAGCTCCGGCGGCAGGCCCGGAGAGACCCAGTACTTC. It is translated as CASSSGGRPGETQYF.

This clonotype was seen ten or more times. V is TRBV20-1 and J is TRBJ2-1; the match to TRBD2 covers 7 bases. This CDR3 has 15 residues. Germline CDR1 and CDR2: DFQATT and SNEGSKA (reference sequence). V lost 4 bases and J lost 1; bases outside the gene matches: 7. CDR3 sequence: CSATSGTTSYNEQFF. CDR3 nucleotide sequence: TGCAGTGCTACTAGCGGTACAACATCCTACAATGAGCAGTTCTTC.

This clonotype was recorded many times. The J gene is TRBJ1-2, the V gene TRBV20-1; 8 bases agree with TRBD1. Germline CDR1 is DFQATT and CDR2 is SNEGSKA (reference sequence). This CDR3 has 14 residues. With 1 base clipped from V and 4 bases from J, the junction kept 5 bases outside the gene matches. This CDR3 is CSARGGQGGYGYTF. The CDR3 region has the DNA TGCAGTGCTAGAGGTGGACAGGGAGGCTATGGCTACACCTTC.

This rearrangement joins TRBV7-9 to TRBJ2-2; no clear D gene. CDR3 length: 14 residues. CDR1 and CDR2 (germline): SEHNR, FQNEAQ (reference sequence). V was cut by 5 bases and J by 0 bases, with 7 bases left in between. The CDR3 DNA is TGTGCCAGCAGCCCGACTTCGAACACCGGGGAGCTGTTTTTT. It is translated as CASSPTSNTGELFF.

The chain uses TRBV9 and TRBJ1-2, with a tentative D call TRBD1 (6 bases). V was trimmed by 3 bases and J by 4 bases, leaving 10 bases between them. The CDR3 consists of 13 residues. Germline V gene data show CDR1 as SGDLS and CDR2 as YYNGEE. The CDR3 DNA follows: TGTGCCAGCAGCGGGGGGCGCGGCTATGGCTACACCTTC. Protein sequence: CASSGGRGYGYTF.

This clonotype was counted many times. The V gene is TRBV6-1, the J gene TRBJ2-7, with 7 bases matching TRBD2. The CDR3 has 16 residues. Trimming took 0 bases from V and 2 from J; bases not matched to a gene: 7. Germline CDR1 MNHNS, CDR2 SASEGT. The CDR3: CASSEAEWRETYEQYF. CDR3 in DNA: TGTGCCAGCAGTGAAGCTGAGTGGCGGGAGACCTACGAGCAGTACTTC.

This clonotype was seen repeatedly, ten times or more. V and J are TRBV12-3 or TRBV12-4 and TRBJ1-4; D possibly corresponds to TRBD1 (5 bases). The CDR3 covers 13 residues. Between the trimmed V and J ends, which lost 8 bases and 10 bases, there was a span of 17 bases. The CDR3 is CASRKGLDVKLFF. The CDR3 region has the DNA TGTGCCAGCCGTAAGGGACTAGATGTAAAACTGTTTTTT.

With regard to this clonotype: The germline gene is not matched at one end of the junction; a read error may be the cause. The chain is built from TRBV14 and TRBJ2-6; the match to TRBD1 covers 7 bases. Germline CDR1 reads SGHDN; CDR2 reads FVKESK. The CDR3 has 15 amino acids. CDR3 nucleotides: TGTGCCAGCGGCCAAACAGGGGTAGGGGCCAACGTCCTGACTTTC. This gives the protein CASGQTGVGANVLTF.

The V call is TRBV2, the J call TRBJ2-2; 8 bases are a match to TRBD1. Germline V gene lookup returns CDR1 SNHLY and CDR2 FYNNEI. The CDR3 covers 14 residues. V dropped 6 bases and J dropped 6; count of bases not matched to a gene: 6. The CDR3 coding sequence is TGTGCCAGCAGCTTGACAGGGGACTCCGGGGAGCTGTTTTTT. Residues: CASSLTGDSGELFF.

This clonotype was counted at least ten times. This chain uses TRBV29-1 with TRBJ1-2; TRBD1 agrees at 10 bases. V was pared by 0 bases and J by 7 bases, with 8 bases of the junction left unmatched. Germline CDR1 and CDR2: SQVTM and ANQGSEA. There are 15 residues in the CDR3. CDR3 in amino acids: CSVEDETGGASGYTF. As DNA, the CDR3 is TGCAGCGTTGAAGACGAGACAGGGGGCGCGTCTGGCTACACCTTC.

V and J are TRBV6-6 and TRBJ1-4; D call uncertain. The CDR3 contains 16 residues. Trimming stripped 2 bases from V and 0 bases from J, with 10 bases between. Germline values: CDR1 MNHNY, CDR2 SVGAGI (reference sequence). The CDR3 nucleotides are TGTGCCAGCAGTTACGCGACGGGTGCAACTAATGAAAAACTGTTTTTT. This sequence encodes CASSYATGATNEKLFF.